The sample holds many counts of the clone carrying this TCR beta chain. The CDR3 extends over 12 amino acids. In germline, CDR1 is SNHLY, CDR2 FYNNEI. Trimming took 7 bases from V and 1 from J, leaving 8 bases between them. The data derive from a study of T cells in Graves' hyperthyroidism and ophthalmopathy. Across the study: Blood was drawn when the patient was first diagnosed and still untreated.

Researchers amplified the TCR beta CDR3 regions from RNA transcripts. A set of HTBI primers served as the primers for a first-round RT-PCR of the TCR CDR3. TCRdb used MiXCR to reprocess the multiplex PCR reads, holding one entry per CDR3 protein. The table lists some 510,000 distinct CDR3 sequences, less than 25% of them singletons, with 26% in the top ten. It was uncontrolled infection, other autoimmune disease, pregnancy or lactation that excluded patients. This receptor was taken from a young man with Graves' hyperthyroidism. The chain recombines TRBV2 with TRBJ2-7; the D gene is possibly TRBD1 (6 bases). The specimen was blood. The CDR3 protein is CASMRGSYEQYF. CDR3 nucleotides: TGTGCCAGCATGAGGGGGTCCTACGAGCAGTACTTC. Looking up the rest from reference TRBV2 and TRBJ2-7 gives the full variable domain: EPEVTQTPSHQVTQMGQEVILRCVPISNHLYFYWYRQILGQKVEFLVSFYNNEISEKSEIFDDQFSVERPDGSNFTLKIRSTKLEDSAMYFCASMRGSYEQYFGPGTRLTVT.